The subject of this entry is one TCR beta chain. This entry is derived from a study of blood T cell repertoires in COVID-19. At the level of the study: Samples of COVID-19 (acute and convalescent) were obtained from the United States, Italy and Spain. T cells, B-cell-depleted T cells, or PBMCs provided the cDNA or gDNA that served as material.

Trimming left V 5 bases short and J 0 bases short, with 16 bases between. This CDR3 has 16 residues. Looked up from germline, CDR1 is PRHDT and CDR2 is FYEKMQ (reference sequence). Under the authors' procedure: Estimated nucleated cell counts came from reference gene primer amplification. TCRdb's copy holds only in-frame clones and misses some; the assay was immunoSEQ multiplex PCR. The D gene and trimming were derived from the DNA, and the V and J assignments and clone size from that table. Counted here are over 200,000 clones, approximately 84% occurring once; the ten biggest clones make up roughly 10%. Enrolled during active infection, Seattle patients were then followed longitudinally.

The chain uses TRBV13 and TRBJ1-2, with D hard to call. The clonotype originates from a man aged 45-65 years with COVID-19, enrolled during active disease. Sequenced input: peripheral blood. The CDR3 bases are TGTGCCAGCAGCCCCACCTTAGGAGTAACTAACTATGGCTACACCTTC. Protein sequence: CASSPTLGVTNYGYTF.